This T cell receptor (beta chain) was sequenced in a study of T cells after yellow fever vaccination. The CDR3 runs 14 residues. V dropped 9 bases and J dropped 1; count of bases not matched to a gene: 2. From germline, CDR1 is KGHDR and CDR2 SFDVKD. Production of TCR cDNA was by 5'RACE template switching, which also added a universal primer site and UMIs. Each CDR3 protein is one row after TCRdb ran MiXCR on the 5' RACE reads. The table includes about 400,000 distinct CDR3 sequences, approximately 5.7% detected once. This clonotype has just a few counts. Its antigen is unknown. Findings of the study overall: Clonotypes found in both CD4 and CD8 compartments made up a small share. FACS-sorted repertoires could harbor abundant contaminating bulk-population clonotypes.

The rearrangement uses TRBV24-1 and TRBJ2-1; 10 positions agree with TRBD2. The receptor was derived from a man younger than 45 who received the YFV17D yellow fever vaccine. Sample: PBMCs, taken 5 days after the yellow fever booster vaccination. The CDR3 loop is CATELAGSYNEQFF. As DNA, the CDR3 is TGTGCCACCGAACTAGCGGGATCCTACAATGAGCAGTTCTTC.